The clone carrying this T cell receptor beta chain has just one count. The target antigen is unknown. This specimen comes from a study of cytotoxic CD8 clonotypes in ibrutinib-treated CLL. Across the study: Among the patients, around 10 presented as relapsed/refractory and about 15 as treatment-naive; 17 to 18 showed unmutated IGHV. Samples averaged roughly 280,000 productive templates and tens of thousands of productive rearrangements. Whole-study results and caveats: Few clonotypes were public, and these shrank or held steady under treatment.

Trimming cost V 4 bases and J 9 bases; bases outside gene matches: 17. CDR3 length: 16 residues. Per germline, CDR1 GTSNPN and CDR2 SVGIG (reference sequence). The repertoire was sequenced with immunoSEQ multiplex PCR; TCRdb's copy has only in-frame clones and lacks some. The repertoire includes about 140,000 clones, approximately 90% of them detected once, and about 10% sits in the top ten. The sample consisted of PBMCs, taken after 12 months of ibrutinib treatment. This receptor was identified in a human donor with chronic lymphocytic leukemia. The chain employs TRBV30 and TRBJ2-1; 8 nucleotides agree with TRBD2. The CDR3 DNA sequence: TGTGCCTGGACCGCCTGGGGAGCGAGCGGGAGTCGTGAGCAGTTCTTC. It translates to CAWTAWGASGSREQFF.